The 6 T cell receptor beta chains reported below all come from one sample, sequenced in a study of cytomegalovirus exposure and HLA in healthy donors. This table comes from immunoSEQ multiplex PCR, and its TCRdb copy is limited to in-frame clones, with some not included. The data contain some 200,000 clones, about 89% of them singletons. Sequenced material: PBMCs. These receptors were obtained from a woman aged 18-29 years in good health and CMV-seronegative.

The genes are TRBV28 and TRBJ2-7; TRBD2 is a possible D gene (5 bases). CDR1 is MDHEN, CDR2 SYDVKM, per germline. The CDR3 length is 16 residues. V lost 8 bases and J 2 bases, leaving 22 bases between the germline ends. In DNA, the CDR3 is TGTGCCAGCCACGACCCCTCACTAGGGAGAACCTACGAGCAGTACTTC. Protein product: CASHDPSLGRTYEQYF.

This chain links TRBV4-2 with TRBJ2-1; 7 bases agree with TRBD1. The CDR3 extends over 14 amino acids. Germline trimming cut 1 base from V and 8 bases from J; bases unmatched to any gene: 5. Germline values: CDR1 LGHNA, CDR2 YNFKEQ. The CDR3 sequence is CASSQGETGDEQFF. The CDR3 DNA is TGTGCCAGCAGCCAAGGGGAAACAGGGGATGAGCAGTTCTTC.

This chain uses TRBV27 with TRBJ1-2, with no clear D. CDR3 length equals 18 residues. Per germline, CDR1 MNHEY and CDR2 SMNVEV (reference sequence). Trimming cost V 0 bases and J 0 bases, with 17 bases left between them. CDR3 residues: CASSLSSGSKFSNYGYTF. The CDR3 DNA follows: TGTGCCAGCAGTTTATCGTCGGGATCCAAATTCTCTAACTATGGCTACACCTTC.

This chain connects TRBV9 to TRBJ2-5; 9 bases are a match to TRBD2. J lost 5 bases, V lost 3 bases, and 8 bases had no gene match. Germline V gives CDR1 SGDLS, CDR2 YYNGEE. The CDR3 covers 15 residues. CDR3 sequence: CASSALAGVRETQYF. CDR3 coding DNA: TGTGCCAGCAGCGCATTAGCGGGAGTGAGGGAGACCCAGTACTTC.

The rearrangement uses TRBV27 and TRBJ2-2; TRBD2 matches 8 bases. Germline lookup yields CDR1 MNHEY and CDR2 SMNVEV (reference sequence). The J segment lost 4 bases and the V segment lost 5 bases, leaving 6 bases of the junction unmatched. The CDR3 is made up of 15 amino acids. CDR3 residues: CASSPLAGPTGELFF. The CDR3 nucleotides read TGTGCCAGCAGTCCGTTAGCGGGACCCACCGGGGAGCTGTTTTTT.

The chain links TRBV19 to TRBJ2-7, with TRBD1 matching 10 bases. Trimming removed 3 bases from V and 4 bases from J; junction bases left unmatched: 12. CDR1 LNHDA and CDR2 SQIVND come from the germline V gene (reference sequence). The CDR3 totals 17 residues. DNA of the CDR3: TGTGCCAGTAGTATCTCCTCCGACTGGACAGGGGGGTACGAGCAGTACTTC. Its translation: CASSISSDWTGGYEQYF.